The 29 T cell receptor beta chains below all came from one sample that was sequenced in a study of low-dose radiotherapy and immunotherapy resistance in tumors. TRAV and TRBV primers primed cDNA for both TCRalpha and TCRbeta. The PCR that amplified TCRs ran for around 20 cycles, relying on a constant-region primer and a V-primer adapter. TCRdb redid the calling of the reads with MiXCR, one entry per CDR3 protein. This sample carries about 7,900 distinct CDR3 sequences, roughly 62% of them seen once, and the ten largest clones take 8.7%. The receptors derive from a human donor with advanced metastatic prostate, ovarian, gallbladder or colorectal cancer (not recorded which). This table probably holds off-target reads from a library built for another chain.

The chain recombines TRBV11-2 with TRBJ1-1; D not certain. CDR3 size: 15 residues. Trimming pared 5 bases from V and 2 bases from J, leaving 15 bases between. Germline loops: CDR1 SGHAT, CDR2 FQNNGV. The CDR3 region has the DNA TGTGCCAGCAGCCCTCTAATGGGTCCTAACACTGAAGCTTTCTTT. It encodes CASSPLMGPNTEAFF.

V usage is TRBV7-2 and J usage is TRBJ1-2; no clear D. The CDR3 is 13 residues long. V was cut by 3 bases and J by 2 bases, with 7 bases left in between. Germline loops: CDR1 SGHTA, CDR2 FQGNSA. In DNA form, the CDR3 reads TGTGCCAGCAGCTTCTCTCCGAACTATGGCTACACCTTC. Translated, it gives CASSFSPNYGYTF.

The chain uses TRBV28 and TRBJ2-7, with D unresolved. CDR1 is MDHEN and CDR2 is SYDVKM in the germline V gene. CDR3 length equals 12 residues. Between the trimmed V and J ends, which lost 6 bases and 6 bases, there was a span of 12 bases. CDR3 residues: CASSFMLGEQYF. DNA of the CDR3: TGTGCCAGCAGCTTTATGCTCGGCGAGCAGTACTTC.

The gene calls are TRBV6-2 or TRBV6-3 and TRBJ2-6, with D unclear. The CDR3 contains 18 residues. CDR1 MNHEY and CDR2 SVGEGT come from the germline V gene. V was cut by 6 bases and J by 1 base, with 19 bases left in between. CDR3 sequence: CASSDTRLRSSGANVLTF. CDR3 bases: TGTGCCAGCAGCGACACCCGGCTGAGGTCATCTGGGGCCAACGTCCTGACTTTC.

The chain is built from TRBV3-1 and TRBJ1-5; 8 positions match TRBD1. The CDR3 has 14 residues. The V and J ends lost 5 bases and 7 bases, in that order; junction bases with no gene match: 7. CDR1 is LGHDT, CDR2 YNNKEL, per germline (reference sequence). In nucleotides, the CDR3 is TGTGCCAGCAGCTATGGACAGGGTGGCCAGCCCCAGCATTTT. Protein sequence: CASSYGQGGQPQHF.

The rearrangement uses TRBV7-9 and TRBJ2-7; 7 bases are a match to TRBD1. Germline-derived CDR1 and CDR2 are SEHNR and FQNEAQ (reference sequence). V shed 8 bases and J 3 bases; nucleotides not matched to a gene: 4. The CDR3 has 12 residues. CDR3 in DNA: TGTGCCAGCGCCTCAGGGGGCTACGAGCAGTACTTC. This sequence encodes CASASGGYEQYF.

V and J are TRBV6-2 or TRBV6-3 and TRBJ2-1; D gene ambiguous. Germline CDR1 MNHEY, CDR2 SVGEGT. This CDR3 is 15 amino acids long. Trimming took 6 bases from V and 8 from J, leaving 20 bases between them. The CDR3 sequence: CASSLSFLRIDEQFF. The CDR3 nucleotides read TGTGCCAGCAGCCTGTCTTTCTTGCGAATAGATGAGCAGTTCTTC.

The chain combines TRBV28 with TRBJ2-7; 9 bases line up with TRBD1. Germline V CDR1 and CDR2: MDHEN, SYDVKM. The CDR3 spans 14 residues. Trimming cost V 6 bases and J 6 bases; bases outside gene matches: 9. The CDR3 loop is CASSLQGAPSEQYF. CDR3 nucleotide sequence: TGTGCCAGCAGCCTACAGGGGGCGCCCTCCGAGCAGTACTTC. Full variable domain (remainder filled in from reference TRBV28 and TRBJ2-7): DVKVTQSSRYLVKRTGEKVFLECVQDMDHENMFWYRQDPGLGLRLIYFSYDVKMKEKGDIPEGYSVSREKKERFSLILESASTNQTSMYLCASSLQGAPSEQYFGPGTRLTVT.

This clonotype was seen a few times. J is TRBJ2-7 and V is TRBV5-8, with D perhaps matching TRBD1 (5 bases). The CDR3 loop spans 15 amino acids. V was clipped by 0 bases and J by 6 bases, with 16 bases between them. Germline CDR1 and CDR2: SGHTS and YDEGEE. CDR3 residues: CASSLAVTGQSEQYF. The CDR3, as DNA: TGTGCCAGCAGCTTGGCCGTCACAGGCCAAAGCGAGCAGTACTTC.

This chain joins TRBV5-8 and TRBJ2-3; 8 nucleotides match TRBD2. Germline V CDR1 and CDR2: SGHTS, YDEGEE. The V and J ends lost 4 bases and 3 bases, in that order; junction bases with no gene match: 13. The CDR3 spans 17 residues. Here the CDR3 DNA reads TGTGCCAGCAGCAGATTACTAGCGGTCCCTGGGACAGATACGCAGTATTTT. It is translated as CASSRLLAVPGTDTQYF.

This clonotype was counted only a few times. The chain has TRBV4-3 and TRBJ2-3, with unresolved D. Germline CDR1 is LGHNA and CDR2 is YSLEER. The V gene lost 4 bases and the J gene lost 6 bases, with 11 bases spanning the gap. CDR3 size: 13 residues. CDR3 loop: CASSPDGSDTQYF. CDR3 sequence (DNA): TGCGCCAGCAGCCCTGACGGGTCGGATACGCAGTATTTT.

The rearrangement joins TRBV28 to TRBJ1-3; D uncertain. Germline V gene sequence: CDR1 MDHEN, CDR2 SYDVKM. CDR3 length: 15 amino acids. The V and J ends lost 2 bases and 0 bases respectively, with 8 bases between them. The CDR3 loop reads CASSLGRYSGNTIYF. CDR3 in DNA: TGTGCCAGCAGTTTAGGGCGGTACTCTGGAAACACCATATATTTT.

This clonotype was detected a few times. The V and J genes are TRBV28 and TRBJ1-3; D is undetermined. The CDR3 extends over 15 amino acids. Germline CDR1 reads MDHEN; CDR2 reads SYDVKM. The V and J ends lost 3 bases and 0 bases respectively, with 9 bases between them. The CDR3 nucleotides read TGTGCCAGCAGTTTTCGGCCTCTCTCTGGAAACACCATATATTTT. Amino acid sequence: CASSFRPLSGNTIYF. The whole variable domain, filled in from reference TRBV28 and TRBJ1-3, reads DVKVTQSSRYLVKRTGEKVFLECVQDMDHENMFWYRQDPGLGLRLIYFSYDVKMKEKGDIPEGYSVSREKKERFSLILESASTNQTSMYLCASSFRPLSGNTIYFGEGSWLTVV.

This clonotype appeared a few times. This rearrangement joins TRBV7-8 to TRBJ2-3, with 8 bases lining up with TRBD1. With 5 bases clipped from V and 6 bases from J, the junction kept 7 bases outside the gene matches. The CDR3 consists of 14 residues. CDR1 is SGHVS, CDR2 FQNEAQ, per germline. This chain's CDR3 is CASSARTGSDTQYF. DNA of the CDR3: TGTGCCAGCAGCGCCCGGACAGGGTCGGATACGCAGTATTTT.

The chain is built from TRBV6-8 and TRBJ2-3; D is possibly TRBD1 or TRBD2 (5 bases each). The CDR3 is 14 amino acids. V lost 5 bases and J 2 bases, leaving 11 bases between the germline ends. The germline CDR1 and CDR2 sequences are MNHGY and SAAAGT. DNA for the CDR3: TGTGCCAGCAGTAGGGACGGCAACACAGATACGCAGTATTTT. Encoded protein: CASSRDGNTDTQYF.

The gene calls are TRBV4-3 and TRBJ2-3; no definite D call. Trimming removed 0 bases from V and 6 bases from J, with 10 bases in between. The CDR3 contains 14 residues. Germline CDR1 LGHNA, CDR2 YSLEER. CDR3 loop: CASSQDLWGDTQYF. The DNA for the CDR3 is TGCGCCAGCAGCCAAGATCTTTGGGGTGATACGCAGTATTTT.

V usage is TRBV5-6 and J usage is TRBJ2-7, with a weak D call TRBD2 (6 bases). Germline V gives CDR1 SGHDT, CDR2 YYEEEE. Trimming removed 8 bases from V and 3 bases from J, with 18 bases in between. The CDR3 is 14 residues long. The CDR3 protein is CASKDWGVDYEQYF. CDR3 DNA sequence: TGTGCCAGTAAGGATTGGGGGGTCGACTACGAGCAGTACTTC.

This clonotype came up once. This chain connects TRBV19 to TRBJ1-5; D remains ambiguous. CDR3 size: 14 residues. The germline V and J ends were trimmed by 2 bases and 4 bases, with 9 bases remaining between them. Germline V gene lookup returns CDR1 LNHDA and CDR2 SQIVND (reference sequence). For the CDR3, the DNA is TGTGCCAGTAGTATATCGGGGTGGAATCAGCCCCAGCATTTT. Translating it yields CASSISGWNQPQHF.

This chain joins TRBV28 and TRBJ2-1; 10 nucleotides line up with TRBD1. Trimming at V came to 4 bases and at J to 8 bases, leaving 8 bases not matched to a gene. This CDR3 has 15 amino acids. Per germline, CDR1 MDHEN and CDR2 SYDVKM. The CDR3 spells CASSSPGQGSHEQFF. For the CDR3, the DNA is TGTGCCAGCAGTTCCCCGGGACAGGGGTCCCATGAGCAGTTCTTC.

The chain joins TRBV28 to TRBJ1-1; 10 bases map to TRBD1. This CDR3 comprises 15 residues. The J segment lost 6 bases and the V segment lost 3 bases, leaving 7 bases of the junction unmatched. The germline gives CDR1 MDHEN, CDR2 SYDVKM. CDR3 protein: CASSLARQGAPEAFF. The CDR3 DNA reads TGTGCCAGCAGTTTGGCGAGACAGGGGGCCCCTGAAGCTTTCTTT.

This clonotype was detected a few times. For the CDR3, the DNA is TGTGCCAGCAGTTTTCGAACCTCTGGAAACACCATATATTTT. Its translation: CASSFRTSGNTIYF. The V gene is TRBV28, the J gene TRBJ1-3; no reliable D call. CDR3 length equals 14 residues. The germline CDR1 and CDR2 sequences are MDHEN and SYDVKM. The V gene lost 3 bases and the J gene lost 0 bases, with 6 bases spanning the gap.

This clonotype showed up just a few times. V usage is TRBV19 and J usage is TRBJ2-1; 7 bases agree with TRBD1. This CDR3 region has 16 residues. The trim removed 4 bases at V and 5 bases at J, leaving 11 bases unmatched. Germline V lookup: CDR1 LNHDA, CDR2 SQIVND (reference sequence). CDR3 coding DNA: TGTGCCAGTAGTACCAGACAGGGAGAGGTTAACAATGAGCAGTTCTTC. Protein: CASSTRQGEVNNEQFF.

This chain joins TRBV7-2 and TRBJ2-2, with D possibly TRBD2 on 5 matching bases. This CDR3 has 15 residues. The germline V gene has CDR1 SGHTA and CDR2 FQGNSA. Trimming took 5 bases from V and 7 from J, leaving 17 bases between them. CDR3 nucleotides: TGTGCCAGCAGCCAGGTCACGGGGTCCGACGGGGAGCTGTTTTTT. Translated: CASSQVTGSDGELFF.

The chain carries TRBV14 and TRBJ2-3; D is undetermined. The CDR3 extends over 19 amino acids. Germline-derived CDR1 and CDR2 are SGHDN and FVKESK. Trimming pared 4 bases from V and 1 base from J, leaving 24 bases between. Written as DNA, the CDR3 is TGTGCCAGCAGCCTGTCCGGGCCCTTACCCCCGCCCCGCACAGATACGCAGTATTTT. As protein: CASSLSGPLPPPRTDTQYF.

This chain connects TRBV19 to TRBJ2-1; 7 nucleotides match TRBD1. V lost 6 bases to trimming and J lost 0 bases; unmatched junction nucleotides: 5. The CDR3 is 15 amino acids. Germline loops: CDR1 LNHDA, CDR2 SQIVND (reference sequence). The CDR3, as DNA: TGTGCCAGTAGAGAGACAGGGAGCTCCTACAATGAGCAGTTCTTC. Protein sequence: CASRETGSSYNEQFF.

This clonotype was picked up a small number of times. The genes are TRBV5-1 and TRBJ1-1, with D unresolved. The CDR3 spans 18 residues. The germline CDR1 and CDR2 sequences are SGHRS and YFSETQ. Trimming pared 3 bases from V and 2 bases from J, leaving 23 bases between. The CDR3 nucleotides read TGCGCCAGCAGCTCATCCTCGGTGAAAATGTCGTTCAACACTGAAGCTTTCTTT. Translation gives CASSSSSVKMSFNTEAFF.

The J gene is TRBJ2-2, the V gene TRBV20-1; D might be TRBD2 (5 bases). Germline V gene data show CDR1 as DFQATT and CDR2 as SNEGSKA (reference sequence). V was shortened by 0 bases and J by 6 bases, with 17 bases between the two germline ends. The CDR3 loop spans 16 amino acids. CDR3 sequence reads: CSARELGRNGPGELFF. The CDR3 DNA sequence: TGCAGTGCTAGAGAGTTGGGGAGAAACGGCCCCGGGGAGCTGTTTTTT.

The rearrangement links TRBV7-8 to TRBJ1-1; the D gene is possibly TRBD1 (5 bases). Trimming stripped 5 bases from V and 4 bases from J, with 17 bases between. Germline-derived CDR1 and CDR2 are SGHVS and FQNEAQ. The CDR3 contains 15 residues. DNA for the CDR3: TGTGCCAGCAGCGCCCGCCGGGGGAGAACCACTGAAGCTTTCTTT. Residues: CASSARRGRTTEAFF.

This chain links TRBV27 with TRBJ1-1; TRBD1 is a possible D gene (6 bases). Trimming took 3 bases from V and 5 from J, leaving 13 bases between them. This CDR3 is 14 amino acids long. Germline values: CDR1 MNHEY, CDR2 SMNVEV (reference sequence). Here the CDR3 DNA reads TGTGCCAGCAGTTTCGACAGGTTTCGGACTGAAGCTTTCTTT. Translation: CASSFDRFRTEAFF.